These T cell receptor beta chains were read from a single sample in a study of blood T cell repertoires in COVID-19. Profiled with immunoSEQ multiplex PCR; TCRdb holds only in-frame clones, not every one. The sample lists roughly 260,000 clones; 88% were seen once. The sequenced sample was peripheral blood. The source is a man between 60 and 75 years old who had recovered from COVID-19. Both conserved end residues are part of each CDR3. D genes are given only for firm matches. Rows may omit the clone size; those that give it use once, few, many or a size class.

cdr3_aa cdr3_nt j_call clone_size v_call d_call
CASSYFRGRMNTEAFF TGTGCCAGCAGTTACTTCAGGGGGCGCATGAACACTGAAGCTTTCTTT TRBJ1-1 . TRBV6-5 TRBD1
CATSSMNTEAFF TGTGCCACCAGTTCCATGAACACTGAAGCTTTCTTT TRBJ1-1 . TRBV15 .
CASSAGSDYGYTF TGTGCCAGCAGCGCAGGGTCTGACTATGGCTACACCTTC TRBJ1-2 . TRBV6-5 .
CASSSLGREADTQYF TGTGCCAGCAGCTCCCTCGGTAGGGAGGCAGATACGCAGTATTTT TRBJ2-3 . TRBV7-9 .
CASSPYGSYEQYF TGTGCCAGCAGTCCGTACGGTTCCTACGAGCAGTACTTC TRBJ2-7 . TRBV6-5 .
CASRTTSYGFEQYF TGTGCCAGCAGAACAACTAGCTACGGGTTCGAGCAGTACTTC TRBJ2-7 . TRBV27 .
CASSRDRSAYEQYF TGTGCCAGCTCACGGGACAGGTCGGCCTACGAGCAGTACTTC TRBJ2-7 . TRBV18 TRBD1
CAWSVPGSYSNQPQHF TGTGCCTGGAGTGTCCCAGGCAGCTATAGCAATCAGCCCCAGCATTTT TRBJ1-5 once TRBV30 .
CASSTRSEEKLFF TGTGCCAGTAGTACCCGCAGCGAGGAAAAACTGTTTTTT TRBJ1-4 . TRBV19 .
CASRWFGGGELFF TGTGCCAGCAGGTGGTTCGGGGGCGGGGAGCTGTTTTTT TRBJ2-2 . TRBV2 .
CASSIGTGGNSPLHF TGTGCCAGTAGTATAGGAACAGGGGGAAATTCACCCCTCCACTTT TRBJ1-6 . TRBV19 TRBD1
CASSRQPYEQYF TGTGCCAGCAGCCGACAGCCTTACGAGCAGTACTTC TRBJ2-7 . TRBV6-2/TRBV6-3 .
CASSPQTGDSGNTIYF TGTGCCAGCAGCCCTCAGACAGGGGACTCTGGAAACACCATATATTTT TRBJ1-3 . TRBV7-8 TRBD1
CASSVARGTDTQYF TGTGCCAGCAGCGTAGCAAGGGGGACAGATACGCAGTATTTT TRBJ2-3 . TRBV9 .
CASSFRGQHF TGTGCCAGCAGTTTCAGGGGGCAGCATTTT TRBJ1-5 . TRBV12-3/TRBV12-4 TRBD1
CASSPPFSYNYGYTF TGCGCCAGCAGCCCCCCATTTTCCTACAACTATGGCTACACCTTC TRBJ1-2 . TRBV4-1 .
CASSDGDRVHTEAFF TGCGCCAGCAGTGACGGGGACAGGGTGCACACTGAAGCTTTCTTT TRBJ1-1 . TRBV10-2 TRBD1
CASSLGGSEQYF TGTGCCAGCAGCTTGGGAGGGTCCGAGCAGTACTTC TRBJ2-7 . TRBV5-4 .
CASSKKWPGLARETQYF TGTGCCAGCAGCAAAAAGTGGCCGGGACTAGCTCGAGAGACCCAGTACTTC TRBJ2-5 few TRBV21-1 .
CASIGRGRTGELFF TGTGCCAGTATTGGTAGGGGGCGGACCGGGGAGCTGTTTTTT TRBJ2-2 . TRBV19 TRBD1
CASSIDPYSGGYTGELFF TGTGCCAGTAGTATAGACCCTTATAGCGGGGGTTACACCGGGGAGCTGTTTTTT TRBJ2-2 . TRBV19 TRBD2
CASSGLTGTSNTGELFF TGTGCCAGCAGTGGCCTGACCGGGACTTCGAACACCGGGGAGCTGTTTTTT TRBJ2-2 few TRBV2 .